This TCR beta chain was identified in a study of blood T cells in healthy people across ages. Overall study findings and caveats: Older age went with lower TCR beta diversity per million T cells, in a roughly linear way. Diversity of TCR beta correlated strongly with naive T cell percentage.

This clonotype was observed a handful of times. The antigen is unknown. PCR was performed a second time for about 7 to 12 cycles using a sample-barcoded 5' primer and a J-beta primer mix. Every sample returned 2.5 million or more CDR3-containing paired-end reads. TCRdb re-called the 5' RACE reads through MiXCR, storing one row per CDR3 protein. Here the sample spans more than 700,000 distinct CDR3 sequences, roughly 50% being singletons. The CDR3 runs to 14 residues. The germline CDR1 and CDR2 sequences are DFQATT and SNEGSKA (reference sequence). V was pared by 5 bases and J by 6 bases, with 8 bases of the junction left unmatched. They isolated at least 7 million PBMCs from each sample.

What was sequenced was blood. The sequence was collected from a man older than 75 in good health. The J gene is TRBJ1-2, the V gene TRBV20-1, with TRBD1 matching over 11 bases. CDR3: CSAPGTGGRNGYTF. For the CDR3, the DNA is TGCAGTGCTCCGGGGACAGGGGGGAGGAATGGCTACACCTTC.